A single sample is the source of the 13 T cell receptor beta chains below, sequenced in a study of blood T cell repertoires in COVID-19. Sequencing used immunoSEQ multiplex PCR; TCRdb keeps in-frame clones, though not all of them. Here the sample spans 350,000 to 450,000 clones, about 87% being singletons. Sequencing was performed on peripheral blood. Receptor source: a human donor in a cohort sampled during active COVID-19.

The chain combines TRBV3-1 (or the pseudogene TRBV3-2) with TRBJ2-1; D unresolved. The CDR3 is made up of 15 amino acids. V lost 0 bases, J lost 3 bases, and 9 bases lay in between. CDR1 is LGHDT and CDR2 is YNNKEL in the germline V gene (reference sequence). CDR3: CASSQEGPGYNEQFF. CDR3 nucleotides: TGTGCCAGCAGCCAAGAGGGTCCGGGCTACAATGAGCAGTTCTTC.

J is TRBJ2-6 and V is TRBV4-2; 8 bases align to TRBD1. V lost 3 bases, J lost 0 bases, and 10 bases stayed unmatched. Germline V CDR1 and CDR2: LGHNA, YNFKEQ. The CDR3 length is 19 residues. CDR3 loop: CASSQRAGGSISGANVLTF. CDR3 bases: TGTGCCAGCAGCCAGAGGGCAGGGGGCTCAATCTCTGGGGCCAACGTCCTGACTTTC.

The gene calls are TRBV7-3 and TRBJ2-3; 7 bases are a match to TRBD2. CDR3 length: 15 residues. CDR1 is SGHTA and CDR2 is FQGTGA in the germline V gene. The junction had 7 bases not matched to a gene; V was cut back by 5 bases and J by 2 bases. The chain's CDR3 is CASSQAGLPTDTQYF. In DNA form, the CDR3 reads TGTGCCAGCAGCCAAGCGGGGCTACCCACAGATACGCAGTATTTT.

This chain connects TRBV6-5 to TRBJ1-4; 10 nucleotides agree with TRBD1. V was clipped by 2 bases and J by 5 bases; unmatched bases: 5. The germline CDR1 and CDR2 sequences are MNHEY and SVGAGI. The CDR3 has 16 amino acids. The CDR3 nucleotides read TGTGCCAGCAGTTACCGCGGGGGACAGGGGAATGAAAAACTGTTTTTT. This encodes CASSYRGGQGNEKLFF.

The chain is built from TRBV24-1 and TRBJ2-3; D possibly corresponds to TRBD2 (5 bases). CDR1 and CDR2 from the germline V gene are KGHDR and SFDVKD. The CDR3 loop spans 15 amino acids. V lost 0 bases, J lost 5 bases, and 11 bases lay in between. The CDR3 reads CATSDLTPGKDTQYF. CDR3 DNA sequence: TGTGCCACCAGTGATTTGACGCCGGGGAAAGATACGCAGTATTTT.

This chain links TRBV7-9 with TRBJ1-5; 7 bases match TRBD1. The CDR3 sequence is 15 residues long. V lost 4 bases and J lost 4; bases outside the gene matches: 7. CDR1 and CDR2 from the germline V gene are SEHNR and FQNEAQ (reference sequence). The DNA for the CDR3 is TGTGCCAGCAGCTATGGTACAGGGGAAAATCAGCCCCAGCATTTT. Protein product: CASSYGTGENQPQHF.

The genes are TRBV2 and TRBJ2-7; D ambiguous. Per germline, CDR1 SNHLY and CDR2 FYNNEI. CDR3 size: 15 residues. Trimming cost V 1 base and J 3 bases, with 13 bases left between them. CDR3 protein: CASSEGASLFYEQYF. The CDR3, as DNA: TGTGCCAGCAGTGAAGGGGCATCCCTGTTCTACGAGCAGTACTTC. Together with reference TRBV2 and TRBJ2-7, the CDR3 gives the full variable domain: EPEVTQTPSHQVTQMGQEVILRCVPISNHLYFYWYRQILGQKVEFLVSFYNNEISEKSEIFDDQFSVERPDGSNFTLKIRSTKLEDSAMYFCASSEGASLFYEQYFGPGTRLTVT.

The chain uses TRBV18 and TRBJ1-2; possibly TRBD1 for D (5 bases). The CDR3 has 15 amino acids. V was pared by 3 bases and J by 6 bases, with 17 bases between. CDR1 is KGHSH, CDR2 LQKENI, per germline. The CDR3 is CASSPRGQVSDGYTF. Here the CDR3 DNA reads TGTGCCAGCTCACCGCGGGGCCAGGTTTCGGATGGCTACACCTTC.

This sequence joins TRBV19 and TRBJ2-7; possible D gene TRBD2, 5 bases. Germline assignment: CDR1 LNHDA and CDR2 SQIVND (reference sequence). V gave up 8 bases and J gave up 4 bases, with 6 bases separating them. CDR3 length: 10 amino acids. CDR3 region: CASGSYEQYF. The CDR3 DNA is TGTGCCAGTGGGAGTTACGAGCAGTACTTC.

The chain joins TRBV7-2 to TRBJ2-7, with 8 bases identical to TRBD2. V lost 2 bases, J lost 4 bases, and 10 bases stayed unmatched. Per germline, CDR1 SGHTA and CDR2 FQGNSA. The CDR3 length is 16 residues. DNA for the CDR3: TGTGCCAGCAGCTTATTTCCAGCGGGAGTAGTGTACGAGCAGTACTTC. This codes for CASSLFPAGVVYEQYF.

The CDR3 DNA follows: TGCAGTGCTATTGATCCGGGACTAGCGGAGGGGTGGCAGTTCTTC. Encoded protein: CSAIDPGLAEGWQFF. The rearrangement joins TRBV20-1 to TRBJ2-1; 11 bases are a match to TRBD2. The junction had 14 bases not matched to a gene; V was cut back by 4 bases and J by 12 bases. The CDR3 runs 15 residues. Germline assignment: CDR1 DFQATT and CDR2 SNEGSKA (reference sequence).

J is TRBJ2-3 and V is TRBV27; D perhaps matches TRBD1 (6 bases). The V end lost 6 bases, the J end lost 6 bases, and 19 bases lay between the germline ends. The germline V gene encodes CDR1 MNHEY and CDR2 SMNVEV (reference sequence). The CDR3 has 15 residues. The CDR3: CASSIERGNSDTQYF. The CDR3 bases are TGTGCCAGCAGCATAGAAAGGGGGAATTCGGATACGCAGTATTTT.

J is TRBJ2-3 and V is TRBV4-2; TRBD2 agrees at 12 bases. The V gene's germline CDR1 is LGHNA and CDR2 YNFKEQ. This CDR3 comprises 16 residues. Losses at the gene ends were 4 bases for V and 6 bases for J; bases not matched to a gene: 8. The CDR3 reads CASSLLRTSGVDTQYF. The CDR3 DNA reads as TGTGCCAGCAGCCTCCTCAGGACTAGCGGGGTTGATACGCAGTATTTT.